This T cell receptor beta chain was obtained from a study of shared clonotypes between healthy human individuals. Profiling relied on immunoSEQ multiplex PCR, and the TCRdb table lists in-frame clones only, not all of them. This sample has 1.6 million or so clones, with roughly 97% found just once. Study results and caveats: Compared with clonotypes that all four donors shared, non-shared clonotypes had lower generation probabilities. Researchers found naive subsets generally carried larger estimated richness than memory subsets. Sorted-subset samples were not fully sequenced, rarefaction indicated.

Germline V gene data show CDR1 as MDHEN and CDR2 as SYDVKM. The CDR3 runs to 14 residues. Unmatched junction bases numbered 6, after V lost 7 bases and J lost 5 bases. As regards this clone: Antigen: not known.

The source material was naive CD4+ T cells sorted from blood. The subset was: CD45RA+ positively selected. The TCR was taken from a man aged 25 to 45 in good health. V usage is TRBV28 and J usage is TRBJ2-1; 9 bases align to TRBD2. The CDR3 coding sequence is TGTGCCAGCATGACTAGCGGAGAAAACAATGAGCAGTTCTTC. This translates into CASMTSGENNEQFF.